What follows are 31 T cell receptor beta chains derived from one specimen sequenced in a study of identical twins. One entry per CDR3 protein results from TCRdb running MiXCR on the 5' RACE reads. This sample has approximately 550,000 distinct CDR3 sequences; about a fifth occur once, and the top ten carry approximately 0.48%. This sample was also put to use in a study of yellow fever vaccine responses in identical twins.

Sequenced sample: CD4+ T cells sorted from blood. The receptors were sampled from a woman under 30 in good health.

The CDR3 reads CASRSPGTSGGAIGYNEQFF. CDR3 coding DNA: TGTGCCAGCAGGTCACCAGGGACTAGCGGGGGGGCCATAGGCTACAATGAGCAGTTCTTC. The chain has TRBV12-3 or TRBV12-4 and TRBJ2-1; 16 nucleotides agree with TRBD2. The CDR3 length is 20 residues. V was clipped by 6 bases and J by 3 bases; unmatched bases: 14.

V and J are TRBV15 and TRBJ2-7; D is ambiguous. CDR3 length: 13 residues. CDR1 is LNHNV, CDR2 YYDKDF, per germline (reference sequence). V was trimmed by 1 base and J by 3 bases, leaving 7 bases between them. CDR3 protein: CATSRGEVYEQYF. DNA of the CDR3: TGTGCCACCAGCAGAGGAGAGGTCTACGAGCAGTACTTC.

This clonotype has just a few counts. This chain links TRBV29-1 with TRBJ2-1; no clear D gene. The CDR3 spans 14 residues. Trimming left V 5 bases short and J 0 bases short, with 11 bases between. Germline CDR1 is SQVTM and CDR2 is ANQGSEA. The CDR3 DNA follows: TGCAGCGTTCGGCCAGTAATCTCCTACAATGAGCAGTTCTTC. Amino acids: CSVRPVISYNEQFF.

The chain links TRBV11-1 to TRBJ2-1, with 13 bases that match TRBD2. V trimming: 4 bases; J trimming: 0 bases; junction bases outside the gene matches: 6. Germline CDR1 is SGHAT and CDR2 is FQDESV (reference sequence). The CDR3 is 18 amino acids. CDR3 sequence reads: CASSWSRTSGSSYNEQFF. As DNA, the CDR3 is TGTGCCAGCAGCTGGTCCCGGACTAGCGGGAGCTCCTACAATGAGCAGTTCTTC.

The CDR3 DNA sequence: TGCGCCAGCAGCTTGGCGGGACAGGGGGCTGGAGAGCAGTTCTTC. Its translation: CASSLAGQGAGEQFF. The gene calls are TRBV5-1 and TRBJ2-1, with 12 bases aligning to TRBD1. Germline V gives CDR1 SGHRS, CDR2 YFSETQ. Losses at the gene ends were 0 bases for V and 10 bases for J; bases not matched to a gene: 5. This CDR3 has 15 residues.

This clonotype came up once. The V call is TRBV11-3, the J call TRBJ2-4; D remains unclear. Germline V gene lookup returns CDR1 SGHNT and CDR2 YENEEA. CDR3 length equals 14 residues. V was cut by 0 bases and J by 8 bases, with 11 bases left in between. The CDR3 nucleotides are TGTGCCAGCAGCTTAGATCTTTGGGATGACATTCAGTACTTC. It codes for CASSLDLWDDIQYF.

The CDR3: CASSQDTSGYNEQFF. The CDR3, as DNA: TGCGCCAGCAGCCAAGACACTAGCGGATACAATGAGCAGTTCTTC. The V and J genes are TRBV4-1 and TRBJ2-1; 8 positions match TRBD2. After removal of 0 bases from V and 4 bases from J, the junction contained 2 bases not matched to a gene. The germline V gene has CDR1 MGHRA and CDR2 YSYEKL. This CDR3 has 15 residues.

This chain connects TRBV6-1 to TRBJ2-1; TRBD2 aligns across 8 bases. The CDR3 runs to 12 residues. The J segment lost 15 bases and the V segment lost 4 bases, leaving 8 bases of the junction unmatched. Germline V gene data show CDR1 as MNHNS and CDR2 as SASEGT. As DNA, the CDR3 is TGTGCCAGCAGTGGAAGCGGGAGTGGTAGGTTCTTC. This gives the protein CASSGSGSGRFF.

CDR3 region: CASSPGVGETQYF. DNA of the CDR3: TGCGCCAGCAGCCCCGGTGTGGGAGAGACCCAGTACTTC. This chain joins TRBV5-1 and TRBJ2-5; D unclear. The CDR3 contains 13 residues. The ends were cut back, 4 bases at V and 4 bases at J, with 11 bases in the middle. Germline CDR1 and CDR2: SGHRS and YFSETQ.

The sample holds a few counts of this clonotype. The rearrangement joins TRBV29-1 to TRBJ2-3; the D is unclear. Germline CDR1 reads SQVTM; CDR2 reads ANQGSEA. Deletions cut 4 bases from V and 0 bases from J, with 8 bases between. There are 13 residues in the CDR3. This chain's CDR3 is CSVVYGSTDTQYF. CDR3 bases: TGCAGCGTTGTGTACGGCAGCACAGATACGCAGTATTTT.

This clonotype was counted a few times. The chain couples TRBV3-1 to TRBJ2-7, with D tentatively TRBD2 (6 bases). Germline V gene lookup returns CDR1 LGHDT and CDR2 YNNKEL (reference sequence). This CDR3 is 14 amino acids long. Trimming stripped 1 base from V and 4 bases from J, with 11 bases between. The DNA of the CDR3 is TGTGCCAGCAGCCAAGTTACTAGCAGGTACGAGCAGTACTTC. Protein: CASSQVTSRYEQYF.

This chain uses TRBV11-2 with TRBJ2-1; TRBD2 agrees at 11 bases. The V and J ends lost 0 bases and 5 bases, in that order; junction bases with no gene match: 6. There are 17 residues in the CDR3. Germline V gene data show CDR1 as SGHAT and CDR2 as FQNNGV. CDR3 coding DNA: TGTGCCAGCAGCTTAGAAGTGACTAGCGGGGTTAACAATGAGCAGTTCTTC. It codes for CASSLEVTSGVNNEQFF.

CDR3 sequence reads: CSARDGGGLQETQYF. The CDR3 DNA is TGCAGTGCTAGAGACGGCGGGGGCTTACAAGAGACCCAGTACTTC. The chain uses TRBV20-1 and TRBJ2-5; D is perhaps TRBD2 (7 bases). The germline V gene encodes CDR1 DFQATT and CDR2 SNEGSKA (reference sequence). Between the trimmed V and J ends, which lost 0 bases and 2 bases, there was a span of 13 bases. This CDR3 region has 15 residues.

The V and J genes are TRBV20-1 and TRBJ2-1; maybe TRBD2 (7 bases). The CDR3 has 16 residues. CDR1 is DFQATT and CDR2 is SNEGSKA in the germline V gene (reference sequence). The V gene lost 1 base and the J gene lost 7 bases, with 20 bases spanning the gap. CDR3 amino acids: CSARGRGRENINEQFF. CDR3 in DNA: TGCAGTGCTAGAGGCCGGGGGCGGGAGAATATAAATGAGCAGTTCTTC.

The chain employs TRBV10-3 and TRBJ1-2, with 8 bases that match TRBD1. CDR1 and CDR2 (germline): ENHRY, SYGVKD. This CDR3 spans 18 amino acids. The trim removed 4 bases at V and 6 bases at J, leaving 19 bases unmatched. The CDR3 DNA sequence: TGTGCCATCAGTGGTCTGTGGCAGGGGGCCGGCGGGGTTGATGGCTACACCTTC. Its translation is CAISGLWQGAGGVDGYTF.

This sequence joins TRBV20-1 and TRBJ2-1, with 11 bases fitting TRBD2. Germline V gives CDR1 DFQATT, CDR2 SNEGSKA (reference sequence). The CDR3 sequence is 15 residues long. With 3 bases clipped from V and 8 bases from J, the junction kept 9 bases outside the gene matches. CDR3 DNA: TGCAGTGCTAGTCGACTAGCGGGGACCGGGGATGAGCAGTTCTTC. It is translated as CSASRLAGTGDEQFF.

The chain combines TRBV24-1 with TRBJ2-1; D is unresolved. CDR1 KGHDR and CDR2 SFDVKD come from the germline V gene. This CDR3 contains 13 residues. V lost 7 bases, J lost 5 bases, and 11 bases lay in between. CDR3 sequence (DNA): TGTGCCACCAGCGTACAGAGGCACAATGAGCAGTTCTTC. Its protein is CATSVQRHNEQFF.

The V gene is TRBV7-9, the J gene TRBJ1-2; 7 nucleotides match TRBD1. Germline-derived CDR1 and CDR2 are SEHNR and FQNEAQ (reference sequence). J lost 5 bases, V lost 5 bases, and 8 bases had no gene match. This CDR3 spans 14 amino acids. Written as DNA, the CDR3 is TGTGCCAGCAGCGGGGACAGCCGACTATATGGCTACACCTTC. Encoded protein: CASSGDSRLYGYTF.

The chain has TRBV20-1 and TRBJ2-7; 7 nucleotides align to TRBD2. Germline loops: CDR1 DFQATT, CDR2 SNEGSKA (reference sequence). J lost 7 bases, V lost 3 bases, and 9 bases had no gene match. The CDR3 covers 13 residues. CDR3 in amino acids: CSARETSQREQYF. CDR3 DNA: TGCAGTGCTAGGGAGACTAGCCAAAGGGAGCAGTACTTC.

The genes are TRBV5-1 and TRBJ1-1; 7 bases are a match to TRBD1. CDR1 is SGHRS, CDR2 YFSETQ, per germline. CDR3 length: 13 amino acids. The trim removed 4 bases at V and 3 bases at J, leaving 3 bases unmatched. This CDR3 is CASSPGTDTEAFF. The CDR3 nucleotides read TGCGCCAGCAGCCCAGGGACAGACACTGAAGCTTTCTTT.

This clonotype has a handful of counts. The chain joins TRBV5-1 to TRBJ1-6, with 10 bases lining up with TRBD1. The CDR3 covers 17 residues. J was trimmed by 7 bases and V by 3 bases; bases with no gene match: 10. Germline lookup yields CDR1 SGHRS and CDR2 YFSETQ. Here the CDR3 reads CASSYLLRGQGNSPLHF. Here the CDR3 DNA reads TGCGCCAGCAGCTATCTACTTCGGGGACAGGGGAATTCACCCCTCCACTTT.

The CDR3 nucleotides are TGTGCCAGCAGTTTGAGGACAGAAGACTACGAGCAGTACTTC. It specifies CASSLRTEDYEQYF. This chain joins TRBV28 and TRBJ2-7; D perhaps matches TRBD1 (6 bases). Germline V gives CDR1 MDHEN, CDR2 SYDVKM. This CDR3 region has 14 residues. Trimming took off 3 bases at V and 3 bases at J, with 12 bases between the two ends. Full variable domain (remainder filled in from reference TRBV28 and TRBJ2-7): DVKVTQSSRYLVKRTGEKVFLECVQDMDHENMFWYRQDPGLGLRLIYFSYDVKMKEKGDIPEGYSVSREKKERFSLILESASTNQTSMYLCASSLRTEDYEQYFGPGTRLTVT.

The J gene is TRBJ2-2, the V gene TRBV20-1, with TRBD1 matching 7 bases. The CDR3 spans 16 residues. The V segment lost 2 bases and the J segment 2 bases; nucleotides outside the gene matches: 8. The germline V gene has CDR1 DFQATT and CDR2 SNEGSKA (reference sequence). The CDR3 nucleotides read TGCAGTGCTAGAAGCGGACAGGAAACAAACACCGGGGAGCTGTTTTTT. Amino acids: CSARSGQETNTGELFF.

J is TRBJ2-1 and V is TRBV7-2; D remains unclear. With 2 bases removed from V and 7 bases from J, the gap between germline ends came to 12 bases. The CDR3 has 14 amino acids. Germline CDR1 reads SGHTA; CDR2 reads FQGNSA. The CDR3 spells CASSLRLVLNEQFF. CDR3 nucleotides: TGTGCCAGCAGCTTAAGGTTGGTGTTGAATGAGCAGTTCTTC.

The chain joins TRBV19 to TRBJ2-7, with a tentative D call TRBD2 (5 bases). The germline V gene has CDR1 LNHDA and CDR2 SQIVND (reference sequence). Trimming shortened V by 7 bases and J by 0 bases, and 13 bases separated the two germline ends. The CDR3 consists of 14 residues. Written as DNA, the CDR3 is TGTGCCAGTACCCCTTCGGGGAACTCCTACGAGCAGTACTTC. Protein product: CASTPSGNSYEQYF.

This clonotype was counted ten times or more. CDR3 residues: CASSSSATGMGQPQHF. CDR3 coding DNA: TGTGCCAGCAGCTCCAGCGCGACAGGGATGGGTCAGCCCCAGCATTTT. The chain combines TRBV7-9 with TRBJ1-5; 7 bases line up with TRBD1. Germline CDR1 SEHNR, CDR2 FQNEAQ (reference sequence). V was pared by 4 bases and J by 6 bases, with 12 bases of the junction left unmatched. The length of the CDR3 is 16 residues.

J is TRBJ2-2 and V is TRBV12-3 or TRBV12-4, with D perhaps TRBD1 or TRBD2 (5 bases each). The CDR3 has 16 residues. The V end lost 0 bases, the J end lost 5 bases, and 13 bases lay between the germline ends. The CDR3: CASSLAPGWGTGELFF. The CDR3 DNA reads as TGTGCCAGCAGTTTAGCCCCGGGTTGGGGGACCGGGGAGCTGTTTTTT.

A single count supports this clonotype. Compared with germline, one end of the junction differs, possibly owing to a read error. This chain uses TRBV14 with TRBJ2-1; D ambiguous. This CDR3 has 16 amino acids. Germline V gene data show CDR1 as SGHDN and CDR2 as FVKESK. CDR3 protein: CASTQVPGYSYNEQFF. CDR3 sequence (DNA): TGTGCCAGCACCCAAGTTCCTGGCTACTCCTACAATGAGCAGTTCTTC.

This clonotype came up a few times. The chain recombines TRBV9 with TRBJ2-3; tentatively, D is TRBD1 (6 bases). The CDR3 is made up of 14 amino acids. V lost 2 bases and J lost 3, with 10 bases in between. The germline gives CDR1 SGDLS, CDR2 YYNGEE. This CDR3 reads CASSVRTATDTQYF. In DNA, the CDR3 is TGTGCCAGCAGCGTGCGGACAGCTACAGATACGCAGTATTTT.

This clonotype has more than one count but fewer than ten. This CDR3 reads CSAPQLQRGGDEQFF. CDR3 DNA: TGCAGTGCTCCCCAGTTACAGCGGGGGGGTGATGAGCAGTTCTTC. The chain has TRBV20-1 and TRBJ2-1; 10 bases are shared with TRBD2. Trimming cost V 5 bases and J 8 bases; bases outside gene matches: 12. Germline lookup yields CDR1 DFQATT and CDR2 SNEGSKA (reference sequence). This CDR3 is built from 15 residues.

The gene calls are TRBV5-1 and TRBJ2-1, with unresolved D. The CDR3 has 16 amino acids. Germline CDR1 SGHRS, CDR2 YFSETQ. V was clipped by 0 bases and J by 1 base, with 11 bases between them. CDR3 sequence: CASSLGSRKSYNEQFF. CDR3 nucleotide sequence: TGCGCCAGCAGCTTGGGTAGCCGAAAATCCTACAATGAGCAGTTCTTC.